The 27 T cell receptor beta chains reported below all come from one sample, sequenced in a study of CD8 T cells in ankylosing spondylitis (dated by TCRdb to 2015 to 2018). Library construction relied on 5' RACE. The instrument given in TCRdb is Illumina HiSeq 2500. TCRdb handled the public reads itself, with Q25 trimming in fastp and clone calling in MiXCR, and kept productive beta chains. CDR3 protein duplicates are merged, each entry listing the most common genes and DNA. The sample data list around 210,000 distinct CDR3 sequences, and roughly 8.2% of these were observed just once. The ten largest clonotypes hold 4% to 5% of the sample. The material sequenced was blood, either unsorted or a sorted T cell fraction (not recorded which). All receptors derive from a female donor with ankylosing spondylitis or in good health (not recorded which).

In this sample, this clonotype turned up a few times. The CDR3, as DNA: TGTGCCAGCAGCGGACTGACAGGGAAAGATACGCAGTATTTT. This codes for CASSGLTGKDTQYF. This chain connects TRBV7-9 to TRBJ2-3; 7 nucleotides line up with TRBD1. The V segment lost 5 bases and the J segment 5 bases; nucleotides outside the gene matches: 7. The CDR3 has 14 amino acids. The V gene's germline CDR1 is SEHNR and CDR2 FQNEAQ (reference sequence).

This clonotype was counted ten times or more. The chain has TRBV30 and TRBJ2-5; D remains unclear. This CDR3 has 12 residues. The germline V gene encodes CDR1 GTSNPN and CDR2 SVGIG (reference sequence). V was trimmed by 2 bases and J by 2 bases, leaving 6 bases between them. CDR3 sequence reads: CAWSLLQETQYF. The CDR3 DNA is TGTGCCTGGAGTCTCCTGCAAGAGACCCAGTACTTC. The full variable domain, rest sourced from reference TRBV30 and TRBJ2-5, is SQTIHQWPATLVQPVGSPLSLECTVEGTSNPNLYWYRQAAGRGLQLLFYSVGIGQISSEVPQNLSASRPQDRQFILSSKKLLLSDSGFYLCAWSLLQETQYFGPGTRLLVL.

In this sample, this clonotype turned up many times. The CDR3 here is CSAPQGNGYTF. The CDR3 DNA reads TGCAGTGCACCACAGGGTAACGGCTACACCTTC. The chain recombines TRBV20-1 with TRBJ1-2; D may be TRBD1 (6 bases). The CDR3 consists of 11 residues. Trimming shortened V by 6 bases and J by 8 bases, and 13 bases separated the two germline ends. CDR1 and CDR2 (germline): DFQATT, SNEGSKA (reference sequence).

The sample holds a few counts of this clonotype. The chain is built from TRBV4-2 and TRBJ2-1, with D possibly being TRBD2 (6 bases). Trimming took off 1 base at V and 6 bases at J, with 13 bases between the two ends. Germline lookup yields CDR1 LGHNA and CDR2 YNFKEQ. There are 15 residues in the CDR3. CDR3 sequence reads: CASSQARGGANEQFF. In DNA form, the CDR3 reads TGTGCCAGCAGCCAAGCTAGGGGCGGGGCCAATGAGCAGTTCTTC.

This clonotype was detected only a few times. V gene TRBV5-1 combines with J gene TRBJ1-5; tentatively, D is TRBD1 (6 bases). Germline loops: CDR1 SGHRS, CDR2 YFSETQ. There are 14 residues in the CDR3. Trimming stripped 5 bases from V and 4 bases from J, with 13 bases between. CDR3: CASSRDTGNQPQHF. The CDR3 DNA sequence: TGCGCCAGCAGTAGGGACACCGGGAATCAGCCCCAGCATTTT.

V usage is TRBV15 and J usage is TRBJ1-5; unclear D gene. The CDR3 is 16 residues long. Trimming left V 3 bases short and J 6 bases short, with 18 bases between. The germline CDR1 and CDR2 sequences are LNHNV and YYDKDF (reference sequence). The CDR3: CATSSAGEEPPQPQHF. For the CDR3, the DNA is TGTGCCACCAGCAGCGCTGGGGAGGAACCCCCTCAGCCCCAGCATTTT.

This clonotype was detected many times. The V call is TRBV20-1, the J call TRBJ2-2, with 11 bases fitting TRBD2. CDR1 and CDR2 from the germline V gene are DFQATT and SNEGSKA (reference sequence). With V trimmed by 1 base and J by 5 bases, 3 bases remained unmatched. CDR3 length: 15 amino acids. CDR3 coding DNA: TGCAGTGCTAGAGGTCTAGCGGGAGGTACCGGGGAGCTGTTTTTT. Translated: CSARGLAGGTGELFF.

This clonotype was observed many times. The V gene is TRBV29-1, the J gene TRBJ2-1; D possibly corresponds to TRBD2 (6 bases). Trimming pared 5 bases from V and 7 bases from J, leaving 15 bases between. CDR3 length: 13 amino acids. CDR1 is SQVTM and CDR2 is ANQGSEA in the germline V gene. CDR3 residues: CSVSGSGWNEQFF. The CDR3 nucleotides are TGCAGCGTTTCCGGGAGCGGGTGGAATGAGCAGTTCTTC.

This clonotype was recorded at least ten times. V is TRBV25-1 and J is TRBJ2-7, with D perhaps TRBD2 (6 bases). The CDR3 has 15 residues. Germline V lookup: CDR1 MGHDK, CDR2 SYGVNS. Trimming left V 4 bases short and J 1 base short, with 14 bases between. CDR3 region: CASSGVRDFSYEQYF. The CDR3 DNA sequence: TGTGCCAGCAGTGGAGTTCGGGACTTTTCCTACGAGCAGTACTTC.

The chain links TRBV4-2 to TRBJ2-2; 9 bases map to TRBD1. Germline V gene lookup returns CDR1 LGHNA and CDR2 YNFKEQ. The ends lost 4 bases at V and 5 bases at J; junction bases unmatched: 14. The length of the CDR3 is 18 residues. The DNA of the CDR3 is TGTGCCAGCAGCCCCTCCGGGACAGGGATTTATCTGACCGGGGAGCTGTTTTTT. This encodes CASSPSGTGIYLTGELFF.

This clonotype appeared many times. The CDR3 nucleotides read TGTGCCAGCAGCTTCGGGGGACAGGGGGCAGATACGCAGTATTTT. Protein product: CASSFGGQGADTQYF. The chain joins TRBV5-6 to TRBJ2-3, with 11 bases lining up with TRBD1. The CDR3 has 15 residues. Germline CDR1 reads SGHDT; CDR2 reads YYEEEE. J was trimmed by 4 bases and V by 2 bases; bases with no gene match: 3. The complete variable domain, with remaining parts taken from reference TRBV5-6 and TRBJ2-3, reads DAGVTQSPTHLIKTRGQQVTLRCSPKSGHDTVSWYQQALGQGPQFIFQYYEEEERQRGNFPDRFSGHQFPNYSSELNVNALLLGDSALYLCASSFGGQGADTQYFGPGTRLTVL.

CDR3 loop: CASSQDRTSRTQFF. CDR3 DNA sequence: TGCGCCAGCAGCCAAGATCGGACTAGTAGGACGCAGTTCTTC. The chain joins TRBV4-3 to TRBJ2-1; TRBD2 agrees at 7 bases. Germline V lookup: CDR1 LGHNA, CDR2 YSLEER. V gave up 0 bases and J gave up 12 bases; unmatched junction bases: 8. The CDR3 contains 14 residues.

This clonotype appeared many times. A read error may account for a junction end that differs from germline. CDR3 amino acids: CASSRFLGETSGSSNIF. CDR3 coding DNA: TGCGCCAGCAGCCGCTTCCTGGGAGAGACTAGCGGGAGTTCCAATATCTTC. The chain links TRBV4-3 to TRBJ2-1; 12 bases match TRBD2. Germline V gives CDR1 LGHNA, CDR2 YSLEER. The CDR3 consists of 17 residues.

This clonotype was seen repeatedly, ten times or more. The rearrangement links TRBV7-8 to TRBJ2-2; TRBD1 agrees at 8 bases. CDR3 length equals 15 residues. The ends lost 2 bases at V and 6 bases at J; junction bases unmatched: 5. CDR1 and CDR2 from the germline V gene are SGHVS and FQNEAQ. CDR3 DNA sequence: TGTGCCAGCAGCTTACCGGACAGGGTCGCCGGGGAGCTGTTTTTT. Amino acids: CASSLPDRVAGELFF. Full variable domain (missing parts from reference TRBV7-8 and TRBJ2-2): GAGVSQSPRYKVAKRGQDVALRCDPISGHVSLFWYQQALGQGPEFLTYFQNEAQLDKSGLPSDRFFAERPEGSVSTLKIQRTQQEDSAVYLCASSLPDRVAGELFFGEGSRLTVL.

The sample holds many counts of this clonotype. J is TRBJ1-1 and V is TRBV20-1; D unresolved. This CDR3 has 16 amino acids. Germline loops: CDR1 DFQATT, CDR2 SNEGSKA (reference sequence). Trimming removed 4 bases from V and 1 base from J, with 19 bases in between. CDR3 sequence (DNA): TGCAGTGCTAAGGTCGGAAGTATGGCCAAGAACACTGAAGCTTTCTTT. Amino acids: CSAKVGSMAKNTEAFF.

This clonotype was observed many times. The V call is TRBV2, the J call TRBJ2-1; possibly TRBD2 for D (6 bases). The V gene's germline CDR1 is SNHLY and CDR2 FYNNEI. The length of the CDR3 is 14 residues. The V end lost 11 bases, the J end lost 5 bases, and 19 bases lay between the germline ends. CDR3 protein: CADGTRGTHNEQFF. In DNA, the CDR3 is TGTGCCGACGGGACGCGCGGGACTCACAATGAGCAGTTCTTC.

This clonotype was observed many times. The rearrangement links TRBV9 to TRBJ2-1; no definite D call. V lost 0 bases, J lost 8 bases, and 15 bases lay in between. The CDR3 extends over 15 amino acids. Germline CDR1 is SGDLS and CDR2 is YYNGEE. The CDR3 DNA reads as TGTGCCAGCAGCGTAGGTTCCGTTCAGAACTATGAGCAGTTCTTC. This gives the protein CASSVGSVQNYEQFF.

Details on this clonotype: Being one base from a much bigger clone, this may be a read error. The rearrangement uses TRBV27 and TRBJ2-1, with D possibly matching TRBD2 (5 bases). CDR3 length: 13 amino acids. Trimming shortened V by 3 bases and J by 7 bases, and 10 bases separated the two germline ends. The germline V gene has CDR1 MNHEY and CDR2 SMNVEV (reference sequence). CDR3 region: CASSFGEWNEQFF. As DNA, the CDR3 is TGTGCCAGCAGTTTTGGGGAGTGGAATGAGCAGTTCTTC.

Many counts were recorded for this clonotype. This chain connects TRBV7-2 to TRBJ2-4; D remains unclear. The CDR3 runs to 16 residues. The V end was cut by 0 bases, the J end by 4 bases, with 13 bases between. Germline V gene sequence: CDR1 SGHTA, CDR2 FQGNSA. In DNA form, the CDR3 reads TGTGCCAGCAGCTTAGCCGGCGGACGAGCGAAAAACATTCAGTACTTC. This sequence encodes CASSLAGGRAKNIQYF.

This clonotype was observed a few times. The rearrangement uses TRBV6-1 and TRBJ2-1; 7 nucleotides line up with TRBD2. Trimming removed 7 bases from V and 7 bases from J; junction bases left unmatched: 13. The CDR3 sequence is 15 residues long. Looked up from germline, CDR1 is MNHNS and CDR2 is SASEGT. The CDR3 region is CASTDPSGFFNEQFF. The CDR3, as DNA: TGTGCCAGCACGGATCCTAGCGGATTCTTTAATGAGCAGTTCTTC.

This clonotype was recorded many times. The rearrangement links TRBV20-1 to TRBJ1-1; the match to TRBD1 covers 8 bases. Per germline, CDR1 DFQATT and CDR2 SNEGSKA (reference sequence). This CDR3 is built from 13 residues. V gave up 7 bases and J gave up 1 base; unmatched junction bases: 5. The CDR3 nucleotides read TGCAGTGTCAGAGGACAGGGGAACACTGAAGCTTTCTTT. Translated: CSVRGQGNTEAFF.

Only a few counts were recorded for this clonotype. The chain employs TRBV7-2 and TRBJ2-7; D is uncertain. Trimming shortened V by 2 bases and J by 3 bases, and 11 bases separated the two germline ends. The CDR3 covers 14 residues. Germline-derived CDR1 and CDR2 are SGHTA and FQGNSA. CDR3 in amino acids: CASSLSARSYEQYF. In DNA, the CDR3 is TGTGCCAGCAGCTTATCTGCAAGGAGCTACGAGCAGTACTTC. Supplemented by reference TRBV7-2 and TRBJ2-7, the full variable domain reads GAGVSQSPSNKVTEKGKDVELRCDPISGHTALYWYRQSLGQGLEFLIYFQGNSAPDKSGLPSDRFSAERTGGSVSTLTIQRTQQEDSAVYLCASSLSARSYEQYFGPGTRLTVT.

This clonotype has ten or more counts. The chain carries TRBV25-1 and TRBJ2-1, with TRBD2 matching 7 bases. CDR1 is MGHDK, CDR2 SYGVNS, per germline. V lost 6 bases, J lost 10 bases, and 6 bases stayed unmatched. CDR3 length: 12 residues. CDR3 sequence: CASSRGVVEQFF. The DNA of the CDR3 is TGTGCCAGCAGCCGGGGGGTTGTCGAGCAGTTCTTC.

This clonotype showed up many times. The chain couples TRBV12-3 or TRBV12-4 to TRBJ2-1, with 8 bases aligning to TRBD2. There are 16 residues in the CDR3. V lost 6 bases, J lost 0 bases, and 7 bases stayed unmatched. The DNA of the CDR3 is TGTGCCAGCAGCTTTAGCGGGGTAAGCTCCTACAATGAGCAGTTCTTC. Amino acids: CASSFSGVSSYNEQFF.

This clonotype was detected many times. This chain connects TRBV6-1 to TRBJ1-5; D gene ambiguous. The CDR3 covers 14 residues. Trimming removed 0 bases from V and 1 base from J, with 4 bases in between. CDR1 MNHNS and CDR2 SASEGT come from the germline V gene. The CDR3 loop is CASSEAGSNQPQHF. The CDR3, as DNA: TGTGCCAGCAGTGAAGCGGGCAGCAATCAGCCCCAGCATTTT.

This clonotype was seen more than once but under ten times. The chain joins TRBV7-2 to TRBJ2-7, with D perhaps given as TRBD1 or TRBD2 (5 bases each). CDR3 length: 17 residues. With 0 bases removed from V and 2 bases from J, the gap between germline ends came to 17 bases. CDR1 is SGHTA, CDR2 FQGNSA, per germline. The CDR3 sequence is CASSLASPWQGAYEQYF. The CDR3 region has the DNA TGTGCCAGCAGCTTAGCGTCCCCCTGGCAGGGAGCCTACGAGCAGTACTTC.

The table lists this clonotype with a few counts. The chain joins TRBV6-2 or TRBV6-3 to TRBJ2-2; D not certain. Germline V gene data show CDR1 as MNHEY and CDR2 as SVGEGT. The CDR3 extends over 14 amino acids. V was pared by 2 bases and J by 5 bases, with 9 bases between. CDR3 protein: CASSYREGTGELFF. The DNA for the CDR3 is TGTGCCAGCAGTTACAGGGAAGGGACCGGGGAGCTGTTTTTT.